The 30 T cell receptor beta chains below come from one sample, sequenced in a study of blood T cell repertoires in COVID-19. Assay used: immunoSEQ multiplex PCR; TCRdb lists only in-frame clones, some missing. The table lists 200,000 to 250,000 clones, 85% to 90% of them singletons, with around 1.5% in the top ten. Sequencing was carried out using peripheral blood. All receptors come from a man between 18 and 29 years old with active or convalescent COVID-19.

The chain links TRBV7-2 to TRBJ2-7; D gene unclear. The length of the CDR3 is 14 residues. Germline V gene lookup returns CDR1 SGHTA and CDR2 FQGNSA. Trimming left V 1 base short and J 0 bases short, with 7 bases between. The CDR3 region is CASSLVRSSYEQYF. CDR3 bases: TGTGCCAGCAGCTTAGTGAGGAGCTCCTACGAGCAGTACTTC.

DNA of the CDR3: TGCGCCAGCAGCCCACCACTCCGGGAAGCGGGCGAGCAGTACTTC. Translation gives CASSPPLREAGEQYF. The chain is built from TRBV5-1 and TRBJ2-7; D might be TRBD2 (6 bases). Trimming took 4 bases from V and 6 from J, leaving 20 bases between them. Germline CDR1 SGHRS, CDR2 YFSETQ. The CDR3 totals 15 residues.

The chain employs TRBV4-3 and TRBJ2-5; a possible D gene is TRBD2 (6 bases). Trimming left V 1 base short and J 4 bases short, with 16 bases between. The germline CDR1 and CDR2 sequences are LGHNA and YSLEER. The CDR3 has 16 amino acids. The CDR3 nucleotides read TGCGCCAGCAGCCAAGGGACTCCGGGGGAAAGAGAGACCCAGTACTTC. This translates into CASSQGTPGERETQYF.

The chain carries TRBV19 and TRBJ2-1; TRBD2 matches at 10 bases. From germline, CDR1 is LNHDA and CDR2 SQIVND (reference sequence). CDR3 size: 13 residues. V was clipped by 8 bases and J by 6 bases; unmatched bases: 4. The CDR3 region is CASATSGFNEQFF. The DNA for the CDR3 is TGTGCCAGTGCGACTAGCGGGTTCAATGAGCAGTTCTTC.

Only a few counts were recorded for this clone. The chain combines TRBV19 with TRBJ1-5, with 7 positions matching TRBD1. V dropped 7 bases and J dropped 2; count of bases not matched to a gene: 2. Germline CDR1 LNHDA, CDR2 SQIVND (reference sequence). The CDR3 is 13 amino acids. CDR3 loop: CASKDRGNQPQHF. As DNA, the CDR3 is TGTGCCAGTAAAGACAGGGGCAATCAGCCCCAGCATTTT.

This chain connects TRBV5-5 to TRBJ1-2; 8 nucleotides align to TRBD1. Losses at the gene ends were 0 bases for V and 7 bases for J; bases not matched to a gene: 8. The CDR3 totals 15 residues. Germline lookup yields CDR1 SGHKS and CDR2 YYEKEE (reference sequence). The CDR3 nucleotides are TGTGCCAGCAGCTTGGGGGTGGACAGGGATGGTGGCTACACCTTC. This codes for CASSLGVDRDGGYTF. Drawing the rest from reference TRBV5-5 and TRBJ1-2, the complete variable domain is DAGVTQSPTHLIKTRGQQVTLRCSPISGHKSVSWYQQVLGQGPQFIFQYYEKEERGRGNFPDRFSARQFPNYSSELNVNALLLGDSALYLCASSLGVDRDGGYTFGSGTRLTVV.

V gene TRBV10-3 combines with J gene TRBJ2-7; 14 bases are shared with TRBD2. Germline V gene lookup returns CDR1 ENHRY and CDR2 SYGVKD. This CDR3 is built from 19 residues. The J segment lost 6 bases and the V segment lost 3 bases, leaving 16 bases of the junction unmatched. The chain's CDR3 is CAISDPAGLAGGHWGEQYF. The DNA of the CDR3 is TGTGCCATCAGTGACCCGGCAGGACTAGCGGGAGGCCATTGGGGCGAGCAGTACTTC.

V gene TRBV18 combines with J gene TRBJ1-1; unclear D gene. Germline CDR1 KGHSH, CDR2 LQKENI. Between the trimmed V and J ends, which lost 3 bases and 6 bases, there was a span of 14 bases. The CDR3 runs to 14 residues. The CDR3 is CASSPPSVFPEAFF. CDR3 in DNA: TGTGCCAGCTCACCTCCCTCCGTTTTCCCTGAAGCTTTCTTT. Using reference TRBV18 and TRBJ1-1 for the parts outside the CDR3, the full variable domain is NAGVMQNPRHLVRRRGQEARLRCSPMKGHSHVYWYRQLPEEGLKFMVYLQKENIIDESGMPKERFSAEFPKEGPSILRIQQVVRGDSAAYFCASSPPSVFPEAFFGQGTRLTVV.

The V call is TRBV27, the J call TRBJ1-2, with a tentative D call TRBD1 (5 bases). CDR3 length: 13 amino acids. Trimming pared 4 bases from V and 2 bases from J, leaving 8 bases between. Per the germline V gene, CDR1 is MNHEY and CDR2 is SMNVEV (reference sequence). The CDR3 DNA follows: TGTGCCAGCAGTTCAGGGAACAACTATGGCTACACCTTC. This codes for CASSSGNNYGYTF.

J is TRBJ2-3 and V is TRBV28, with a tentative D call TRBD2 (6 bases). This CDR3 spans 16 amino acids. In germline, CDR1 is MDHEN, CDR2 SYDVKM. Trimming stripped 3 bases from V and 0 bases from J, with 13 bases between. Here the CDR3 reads CASSLGTRASTDTQYF. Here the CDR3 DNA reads TGTGCCAGCAGTTTGGGGACTCGGGCTAGCACAGATACGCAGTATTTT.

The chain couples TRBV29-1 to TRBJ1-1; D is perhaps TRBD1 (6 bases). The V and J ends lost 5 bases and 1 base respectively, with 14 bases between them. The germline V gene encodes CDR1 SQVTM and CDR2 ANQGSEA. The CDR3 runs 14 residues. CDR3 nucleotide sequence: TGCAGCGTTAACCAGGGGACCTGGAACACTGAAGCTTTCTTT. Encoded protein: CSVNQGTWNTEAFF.

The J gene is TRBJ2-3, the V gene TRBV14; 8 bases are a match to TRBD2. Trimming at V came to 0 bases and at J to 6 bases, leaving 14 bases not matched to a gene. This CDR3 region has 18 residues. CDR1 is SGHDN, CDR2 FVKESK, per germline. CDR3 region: CASSQDVVQAGVTDTQYF. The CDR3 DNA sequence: TGTGCCAGCAGCCAAGATGTAGTACAAGCGGGAGTAACCGATACGCAGTATTTT.

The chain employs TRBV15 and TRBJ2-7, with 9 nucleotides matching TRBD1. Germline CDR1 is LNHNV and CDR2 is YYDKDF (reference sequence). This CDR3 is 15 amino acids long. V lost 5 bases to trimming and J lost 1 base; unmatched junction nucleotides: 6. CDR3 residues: CATSVGQGASYEQYF. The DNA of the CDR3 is TGTGCCACCAGCGTGGGACAGGGCGCGTCCTACGAGCAGTACTTC. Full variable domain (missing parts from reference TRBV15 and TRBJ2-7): DAMVIQNPRYQVTQFGKPVTLSCSQTLNHNVMYWYQQKSSQAPKLLFHYYDKDFNNEADTPDNFQSRRPNTSFCFLDIRSPGLGDTAMYLCATSVGQGASYEQYFGPGTRLTVT.

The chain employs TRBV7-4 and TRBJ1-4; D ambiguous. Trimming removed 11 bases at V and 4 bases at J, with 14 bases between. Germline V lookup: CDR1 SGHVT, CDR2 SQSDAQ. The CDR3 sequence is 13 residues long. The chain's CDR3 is CADPGSGNEKLFF. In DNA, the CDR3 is TGTGCCGACCCCGGGTCGGGTAATGAAAAACTGTTTTTT.

The DNA for the CDR3 is TGTGCCACCCGACAGGGGACTCGGGCTTTCTTT. This codes for CATRQGTRAFF. This sequence joins TRBV19 and TRBJ1-1; 8 bases fit TRBD1. Germline V CDR1 and CDR2: LNHDA, SQIVND (reference sequence). J was trimmed by 11 bases and V by 10 bases; bases with no gene match: 9. This CDR3 has 11 amino acids.

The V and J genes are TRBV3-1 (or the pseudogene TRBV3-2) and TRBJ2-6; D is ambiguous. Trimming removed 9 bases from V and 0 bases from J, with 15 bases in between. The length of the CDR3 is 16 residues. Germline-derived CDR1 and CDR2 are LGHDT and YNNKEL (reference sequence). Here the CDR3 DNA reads TGTGCCAGTTCAGACCACAGAGTCTCTGGGGCCAACGTCCTGACTTTC. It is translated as CASSDHRVSGANVLTF.

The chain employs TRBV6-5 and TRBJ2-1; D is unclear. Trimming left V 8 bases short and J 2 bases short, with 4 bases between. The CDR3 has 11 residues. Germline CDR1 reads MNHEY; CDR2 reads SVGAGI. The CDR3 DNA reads TGTGCCAGCGGGCCCTACAATGAGCAGTTCTTC. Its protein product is CASGPYNEQFF.

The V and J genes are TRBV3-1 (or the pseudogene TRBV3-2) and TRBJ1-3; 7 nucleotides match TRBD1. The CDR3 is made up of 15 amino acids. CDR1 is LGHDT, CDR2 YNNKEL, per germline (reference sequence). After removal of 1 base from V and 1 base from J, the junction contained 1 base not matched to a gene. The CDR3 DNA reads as TGTGCCAGCAGCCAAGCAGGGGGGTCTGGAAACACCATATATTTT. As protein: CASSQAGGSGNTIYF.

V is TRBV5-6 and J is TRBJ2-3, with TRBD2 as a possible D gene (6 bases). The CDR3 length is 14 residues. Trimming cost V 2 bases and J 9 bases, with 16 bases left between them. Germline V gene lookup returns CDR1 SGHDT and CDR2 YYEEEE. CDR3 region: CASSFSLGGWTQYF. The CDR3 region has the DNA TGTGCCAGCAGCTTTTCCCTCGGGGGTTGGACGCAGTATTTT.

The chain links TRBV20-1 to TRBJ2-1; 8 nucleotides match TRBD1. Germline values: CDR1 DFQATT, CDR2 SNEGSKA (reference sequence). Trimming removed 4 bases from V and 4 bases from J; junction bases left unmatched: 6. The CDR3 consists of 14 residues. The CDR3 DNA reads TGCAGTGCTATTGAACAGGGGGTGTACAATGAGCAGTTCTTC. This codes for CSAIEQGVYNEQFF.

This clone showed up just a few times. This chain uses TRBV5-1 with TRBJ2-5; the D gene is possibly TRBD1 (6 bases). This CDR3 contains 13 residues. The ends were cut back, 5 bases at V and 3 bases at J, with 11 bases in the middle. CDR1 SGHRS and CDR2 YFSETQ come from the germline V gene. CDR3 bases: TGCGCCAGCAGTCGACAGGCAGAAGAGACCCAGTACTTC. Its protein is CASSRQAEETQYF.

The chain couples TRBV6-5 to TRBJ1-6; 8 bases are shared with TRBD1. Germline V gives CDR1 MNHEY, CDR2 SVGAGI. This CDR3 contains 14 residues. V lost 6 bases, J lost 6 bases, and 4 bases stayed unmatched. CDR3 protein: CASSPTGVNSPLHF. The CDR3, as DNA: TGTGCCAGCAGCCCGACAGGGGTTAATTCACCCCTCCACTTT.

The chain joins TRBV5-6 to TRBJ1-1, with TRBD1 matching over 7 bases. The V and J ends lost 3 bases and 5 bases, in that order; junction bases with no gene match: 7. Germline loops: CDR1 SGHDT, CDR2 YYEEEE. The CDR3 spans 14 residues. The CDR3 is CASSWDSLGTEAFF. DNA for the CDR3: TGTGCCAGCAGCTGGGACAGCTTGGGGACTGAAGCTTTCTTT.

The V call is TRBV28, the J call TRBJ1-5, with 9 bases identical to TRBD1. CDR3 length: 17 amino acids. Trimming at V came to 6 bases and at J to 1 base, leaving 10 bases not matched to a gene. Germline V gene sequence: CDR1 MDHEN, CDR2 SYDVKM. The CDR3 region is CASSPYRQGVSNQPQHF. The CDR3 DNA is TGTGCCAGCAGCCCATACCGACAGGGGGTGAGCAATCAGCCCCAGCATTTT.

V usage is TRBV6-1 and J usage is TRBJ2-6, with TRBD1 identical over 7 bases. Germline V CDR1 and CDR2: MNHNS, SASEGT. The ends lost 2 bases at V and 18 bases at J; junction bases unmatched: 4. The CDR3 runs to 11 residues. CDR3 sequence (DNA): TGTGCCAGCAGTGAAAAGGGGACAGAGACTTTC. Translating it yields CASSEKGTETF.

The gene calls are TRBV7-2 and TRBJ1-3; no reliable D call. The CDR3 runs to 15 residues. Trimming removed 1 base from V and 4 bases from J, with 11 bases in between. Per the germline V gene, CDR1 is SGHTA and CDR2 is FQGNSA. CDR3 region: CASSLGPGTGNTIYF. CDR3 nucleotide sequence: TGTGCCAGCAGCTTAGGGCCGGGAACCGGAAACACCATATATTTT. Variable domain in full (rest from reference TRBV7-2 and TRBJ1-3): GAGVSQSPSNKVTEKGKDVELRCDPISGHTALYWYRQSLGQGLEFLIYFQGNSAPDKSGLPSDRFSAERTGGSVSTLTIQRTQQEDSAVYLCASSLGPGTGNTIYFGEGSWLTVV.

CDR3 protein: CASKLLGADYGYTF. The CDR3 DNA follows: TGTGCCAGCAAACTTCTAGGGGCTGACTATGGCTACACCTTC. V gene TRBV3-1 (or the pseudogene TRBV3-2) combines with J gene TRBJ1-2; a weak D match, TRBD1 (5 bases). From germline, CDR1 is LGHDT and CDR2 YNNKEL (reference sequence). The CDR3 totals 14 residues. The ends were cut back, 7 bases at V and 3 bases at J, with 15 bases in the middle.

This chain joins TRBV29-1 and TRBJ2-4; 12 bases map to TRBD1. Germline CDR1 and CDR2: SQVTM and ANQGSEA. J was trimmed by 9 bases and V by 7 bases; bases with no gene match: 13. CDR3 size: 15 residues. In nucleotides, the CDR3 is TGCAGCGGTGCCGGGACAGGGGGCGTAGATGCCATTCAGTACTTC. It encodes CSGAGTGGVDAIQYF. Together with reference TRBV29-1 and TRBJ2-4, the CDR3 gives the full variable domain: SAVISQKPSRDICQRGTSLTIQCQVDSQVTMMFWYRQQPGQSLTLIATANQGSEATYESGFVIDKFPISRPNLTFSTLTVSNMSPEDSSIYLCSGAGTGGVDAIQYFGAGTRLSVL.

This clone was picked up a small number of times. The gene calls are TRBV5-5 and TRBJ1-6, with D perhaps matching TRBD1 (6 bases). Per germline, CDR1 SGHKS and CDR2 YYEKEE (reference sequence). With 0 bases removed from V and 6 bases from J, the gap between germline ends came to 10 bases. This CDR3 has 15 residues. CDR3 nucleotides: TGTGCCAGCAGCTTGGGGGGGCCTAGTAATTCACCCCTCCACTTT. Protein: CASSLGGPSNSPLHF. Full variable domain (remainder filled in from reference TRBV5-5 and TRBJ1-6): DAGVTQSPTHLIKTRGQQVTLRCSPISGHKSVSWYQQVLGQGPQFIFQYYEKEERGRGNFPDRFSARQFPNYSSELNVNALLLGDSALYLCASSLGGPSNSPLHFGNGTRLTVT.

The DNA of the CDR3 is TGCGCCAGCAGTGAGGGCCCTGAAGCTTTCTTT. Its protein product is CASSEGPEAFF. V and J are TRBV10-2 and TRBJ1-1; D call uncertain. In germline, CDR1 is WSHSY, CDR2 SAAADI. CDR3 size: 11 residues. The V and J ends lost 2 bases and 6 bases respectively, with 4 bases between them.